This T cell receptor (beta chain) originates from a study of shared clonotypes between healthy human individuals. Findings of the study overall: Clonotype sharing across donors was expected to vary with sequencing depth.

A note on this clone: The antigen is not known.

Trimming removed 5 bases from V and 9 bases from J; junction bases left unmatched: 10. This CDR3 is 16 amino acids long. Germline V CDR1 and CDR2: MDHEN, SYDVKM. In the source study's methods: In the immunoSEQ data, sequences were junction-only and lacked quality scores, so filtering differed. Libraries were prepared by immunoSEQ multiplex PCR; TCRdb keeps only in-frame clonotypes and omits some of them. V and J calls and clone size are copied from that table; D and trimming were computed from the DNA. Among approximately 1.4 million clones listed, 98% were seen once. Sample: naive CD4+ T cells sorted from blood. Subset: CD45RA+ positively selected. The receptor was derived from a young man in good health. This chain uses TRBV28 with TRBJ1-6; 10 positions match TRBD1. The CDR3 DNA reads as TGTGCCAGCAGTCCTAAGGGACAGGGGATGGGTTCACCCCTCCACTTT. It specifies CASSPKGQGMGSPLHF.